This TCR beta chain was recovered during a study of breast tumors, draining lymph nodes, adjacent tissues. In this sample, this clonotype turned up many times. The antigen is unknown. The CDR3 extends over 12 amino acids. Trimming cost V 4 bases and J 3 bases, with 4 bases left between them. Per the germline V gene, CDR1 is KGHSH and CDR2 is LQKENI. Breast cancer patients provided tissue from their axillary draining lymph nodes. From the multiplex PCR reads, TCRdb called clonotypes with MiXCR, one entry per CDR3 protein. The sample lists 85,000 to 130,000 distinct CDR3 sequences; 21% were seen once. Whole-study results and caveats: Compared with basal-like, luminal-like tumors shared significantly more repertoire with nontumor tissue.

The V call is TRBV18, the J call TRBJ1-3; D remains ambiguous. The specimen was axillary lymph node tissue. This TCR was recovered from a female donor with breast cancer. Some clones in this sample may be carry-over from other donors' samples. CDR3 in DNA: TGTGCCAGCTCACAAGATGGAAACACCATATATTTT. The encoded protein is CASSQDGNTIYF.